This record looks at one T cell receptor beta chain sequence and its context. Its antigen is unknown. This sample is drawn from a study of blood T cells in healthy people across ages. The second PCR ran about 6 to 12 cycles with a sample-barcoded 5' primer and J-beta primers. TCRdb analysed the 5' RACE reads with MiXCR anew, one entry per CDR3 protein. The sample carries some 800,000 distinct CDR3 sequences, approximately 25% recorded once. Each donor had approximately 10 milliliters of peripheral blood drawn. Study results and limitations: Long-lived donors exceeded aged donors in naive CD4+ cells and diversity.

V was trimmed by 5 bases and J by 6 bases, leaving 11 bases between them. Germline values: CDR1 SGHKS, CDR2 YYEKEE (reference sequence). CDR3 length: 13 amino acids. The data were also submitted as part of a second study, on T cells of mothers and their children.

Sequenced input: blood. This chain uses TRBV5-5 with TRBJ2-2, with D maybe TRBD1 (6 bases). This TCR was sampled from a boy aged 10-17 years in good health. CDR3 sequence (DNA): TGTGCCAGCAGGCCTACAGGGTCCGGGGAGCTGTTTTTT. Translating it yields CASRPTGSGELFF.